Below, 20 T cell receptor beta chains from the same sample are listed, as sequenced in a study of blood T cells in healthy people across ages. PCR was performed a second time for about 6 to 12 cycles using a sample-barcoded 5' primer and a J-beta primer mix. A single record per CDR3 protein comes from TCRdb applying MiXCR to the 5' RACE reads. The profile shows some 1.5 million distinct CDR3 sequences, about 28% of them singletons. Sequenced input: blood. Source of these receptors: a woman in her thirties in good health.

In its sample, this clonotype was seen a few times. The chain joins TRBV20-1 to TRBJ2-1; 8 bases line up with TRBD2. Germline CDR1 reads DFQATT; CDR2 reads SNEGSKA (reference sequence). The CDR3 is 12 amino acids. With V trimmed by 3 bases and J by 14 bases, 9 bases remained unmatched. CDR3 amino acids: CSARSSGLEEFF. Written as DNA, the CDR3 is TGCAGTGCTAGGTCCTCGGGACTAGAAGAGTTCTTC.

This clonotype was observed once. Given a much more abundant clone one base away, this may be a read error. The chain carries TRBV20-1 and TRBJ2-5; 11 bases fit TRBD2. This CDR3 contains 15 residues. With V trimmed by 7 bases and J by 11 bases, 18 bases remained unmatched. Germline-derived CDR1 and CDR2 are DFQATT and SNEGSKA (reference sequence). The CDR3 reads CSVPTSGRTGNEQYF. DNA for the CDR3: TGCAGTGTCCCTACTAGCGGGAGAACGGGCAATGAGCAGTACTTC.

This clonotype came up a few times. The genes are TRBV5-1 and TRBJ1-1, with D hard to call. V shed 0 bases and J shed 4 bases, with 13 bases lying between them. CDR1 is SGHRS, CDR2 YFSETQ, per germline. The CDR3 is made up of 15 amino acids. Here the CDR3 reads CASSLDEGLGTEAFF. The DNA for the CDR3 is TGCGCCAGCAGCTTGGATGAGGGTTTGGGCACTGAAGCTTTCTTT. Full variable domain (remainder filled in from reference TRBV5-1 and TRBJ1-1): KAGVTQTPRYLIKTRGQQVTLSCSPISGHRSVSWYQQTPGQGLQFLFEYFSETQRNKGNFPGRFSGRQFSNSRSEMNVSTLELGDSALYLCASSLDEGLGTEAFFGQGTRLTVV.

Comment on this clonotype: At one boundary the junction diverges from the germline segment, which might be a read error. V is TRBV12-3 or TRBV12-4 and J is TRBJ2-2; 7 bases map to TRBD1. The CDR3 extends over 14 amino acids. Here the CDR3 reads CASSPATGAGERFF. CDR3 sequence (DNA): TGTGCCAGCAGCCCTGCTACAGGGGCCGGGGAGCGGTTTTTT.

This clonotype was recorded many times. The chain recombines TRBV25-1 with TRBJ2-7; D remains unclear. Germline CDR1 reads MGHDK; CDR2 reads SYGVNS. The CDR3 totals 15 residues. Trimming left V 1 base short and J 1 base short, with 11 bases between. CDR3 residues: CASSELGVDSYEQYF. The CDR3 nucleotides are TGTGCCAGCAGTGAATTAGGCGTGGATTCCTACGAGCAGTACTTC.

The chain recombines TRBV18 with TRBJ1-1; no clear D. Germline assignment: CDR1 KGHSH and CDR2 LQKENI. Trimming cost V 2 bases and J 8 bases, with 15 bases left between them. The CDR3 runs to 14 residues. Here the CDR3 DNA reads TGTGCCAGCTCACCAGTGGAGGCCCCACTCGAAGCTTTCTTT. Its protein product is CASSPVEAPLEAFF.

In its sample, this clonotype was seen many times. The genes are TRBV7-2 and TRBJ2-1; D is ambiguous. This CDR3 spans 16 amino acids. Germline V gene data show CDR1 as SGHTA and CDR2 as FQGNSA. Deletions cut 5 bases from V and 0 bases from J, with 14 bases between. In nucleotides, the CDR3 is TGTGCCAGCAGCCCCTTCCCACTGTGCTCCTACAATGAGCAGTTCTTC. This translates into CASSPFPLCSYNEQFF.

The chain carries TRBV29-1 and TRBJ2-3, with D possibly matching TRBD1 (6 bases). Germline CDR1 is SQVTM and CDR2 is ANQGSEA. The CDR3 has 12 residues. V was pared by 4 bases and J by 5 bases, with 10 bases between. Here the CDR3 DNA reads TGCAGCGTTGTGGGGGCCAAAGATACGCAGTATTTT. This encodes CSVVGAKDTQYF.

This clonotype was observed a few times. The chain couples TRBV6-2 or TRBV6-3 to TRBJ2-1; a weak D match, TRBD2 (5 bases). Matching the DNA end better, TRBJ2-7 makes the J call doubtful. This CDR3 is built from 11 residues. Germline values: CDR1 MNHEY, CDR2 SVGEGT. The CDR3 DNA reads TGTGCCAGCAGTGACTACATTGAGCAGTACTTC. It encodes CASSDYIEQYF.

This clonotype was found many times. J is TRBJ2-7 and V is TRBV7-3; no definite D call. V was shortened by 2 bases and J by 3 bases, with 11 bases between the two germline ends. Germline CDR1 SGHTA, CDR2 FQGTGA. This CDR3 region has 14 residues. CDR3 loop: CASSLVPGYYEQYF. The CDR3 nucleotides read TGTGCCAGCAGCTTAGTCCCGGGCTACTACGAGCAGTACTTC.

A word on this clonotype: A much larger clone differs by one base, so this may be a read error. The chain is built from TRBV9 and TRBJ2-1, with 7 bases that match TRBD2. Looked up from germline, CDR1 is SGDLS and CDR2 is YYNGEE. This CDR3 has 15 residues. J was trimmed by 11 bases and V by 0 bases; bases with no gene match: 11. The CDR3 DNA reads TGTGCCAGCAGCGTAGGACTAGCAGGGACCCTGCAGCAGTTCTTC. It yields the protein CASSVGLAGTLQQFF.

In its sample, this clonotype was seen a few times. The rearrangement joins TRBV7-3 to TRBJ1-2, with D maybe TRBD1 (6 bases). The CDR3 length is 14 residues. The germline V gene encodes CDR1 SGHTA and CDR2 FQGTGA. V gave up 5 bases and J gave up 3 bases, with 13 bases separating them. CDR3 protein: CASSPGGQDYGYTF. The CDR3 coding sequence is TGTGCCAGCAGCCCTGGGGGCCAAGACTATGGCTACACCTTC. Full variable domain (rest looked up from reference TRBV7-3 and TRBJ1-2): GAGVSQTPSNKVTEKGKYVELRCDPISGHTALYWYRQSLGQGPEFLIYFQGTGAADDSGLPNDRFFAVRPEGSVSTLKIQRTERGDSAVYLCASSPGGQDYGYTFGSGTRLTVV.

The rearrangement joins TRBV14 to TRBJ2-5; the D gene is possibly TRBD1 (5 bases). Trimming shortened V by 3 bases and J by 1 base, and 15 bases separated the two germline ends. The CDR3 has 16 amino acids. Germline CDR1 is SGHDN and CDR2 is FVKESK. CDR3 sequence: CASSHGRQGIQETQYF. CDR3 nucleotides: TGTGCCAGCAGCCACGGTCGGCAGGGCATCCAAGAGACCCAGTACTTC.

The chain uses TRBV2 and TRBJ1-4; TRBD1 matches at 9 bases. The CDR3 length is 14 residues. CDR1 is SNHLY and CDR2 is FYNNEI in the germline V gene. J gave up 6 bases and V 3 bases, and 2 bases lay outside the gene matches. The DNA of the CDR3 is TGTGCCAGCAGTGATTACAGGGGGCATGAAAAACTGTTTTTT. As protein: CASSDYRGHEKLFF.

This clonotype was seen a few times. This sequence joins TRBV7-2 and TRBJ1-2; D ambiguous. The CDR3 totals 15 residues. Germline values: CDR1 SGHTA, CDR2 FQGNSA. The germline V and J ends were trimmed by 2 bases and 8 bases, with 18 bases remaining between them. CDR3 loop: CASSLPPGQAGGYTF. The CDR3 DNA is TGTGCCAGCAGCTTACCGCCTGGGCAGGCGGGGGGCTACACCTTC. Full variable domain (outside the CDR3, taken from reference TRBV7-2 and TRBJ1-2): GAGVSQSPSNKVTEKGKDVELRCDPISGHTALYWYRQSLGQGLEFLIYFQGNSAPDKSGLPSDRFSAERTGGSVSTLTIQRTQQEDSAVYLCASSLPPGQAGGYTFGSGTRLTVV.

This clonotype was detected only a few times. The rearrangement uses TRBV7-3 and TRBJ2-7; a weak D match, TRBD1 (5 bases). Germline-derived CDR1 and CDR2 are SGHTA and FQGTGA. The CDR3 spans 13 residues. V lost 0 bases to trimming and J lost 5 bases, with 8 bases between them. CDR3 nucleotides: TGTGCCAGCAGCTTAACGGGGCAAGACGAGCAGTACTTC. Translation: CASSLTGQDEQYF. Based on the CDR3 plus reference TRBV7-3 and TRBJ2-7, the full variable domain is GAGVSQTPSNKVTEKGKYVELRCDPISGHTALYWYRQSLGQGPEFLIYFQGTGAADDSGLPNDRFFAVRPEGSVSTLKIQRTERGDSAVYLCASSLTGQDEQYFGPGTRLTVT.

As DNA, the CDR3 is TGTGCCAGCAGGACCGGGACAGGTCCCACCGGGGAGCTGTTTTTT. Amino acids: CASRTGTGPTGELFF. The rearrangement links TRBV6-5 to TRBJ2-2, with TRBD1 matching 8 bases. The trim removed 6 bases at V and 4 bases at J, leaving 7 bases unmatched. The CDR3 contains 15 residues. Germline-derived CDR1 and CDR2 are MNHEY and SVGAGI.

As to this clonotype: One junction end disagrees with the germline gene, perhaps due to a read error. In DNA, the CDR3 is TGCGGTGCAAGGCTCAGGGGGTGGCTGTTTTTT. Amino acid sequence: CGARLRGWLFF. This sequence joins TRBV20-1 and TRBJ1-4, with 7 bases aligning to TRBD1. The CDR3 contains 11 residues. Germline assignment: CDR1 DFQATT and CDR2 SNEGSKA (reference sequence).

The rearrangement joins TRBV12-3 or TRBV12-4 to TRBJ2-1; 9 positions agree with TRBD2. Germline trimming cut 4 bases from V and 9 bases from J; bases unmatched to any gene: 13. This CDR3 spans 16 amino acids. This chain's CDR3 is CASSSPRLAGSSEQFF. The CDR3 coding sequence is TGTGCCAGCAGTTCCCCCCGGCTAGCGGGGTCATCTGAGCAGTTCTTC.

This clonotype was seen more than once but under ten times. The chain links TRBV7-2 to TRBJ1-2, with 9 bases fitting TRBD1. CDR3 size: 15 residues. Trimming removed 4 bases from V and 3 bases from J; junction bases left unmatched: 6. Germline values: CDR1 SGHTA, CDR2 FQGNSA. Written as DNA, the CDR3 is TGTGCCAGCAGCTCCTTGGACAGGGGACACTATGGCTACACCTTC. The encoded protein is CASSSLDRGHYGYTF.